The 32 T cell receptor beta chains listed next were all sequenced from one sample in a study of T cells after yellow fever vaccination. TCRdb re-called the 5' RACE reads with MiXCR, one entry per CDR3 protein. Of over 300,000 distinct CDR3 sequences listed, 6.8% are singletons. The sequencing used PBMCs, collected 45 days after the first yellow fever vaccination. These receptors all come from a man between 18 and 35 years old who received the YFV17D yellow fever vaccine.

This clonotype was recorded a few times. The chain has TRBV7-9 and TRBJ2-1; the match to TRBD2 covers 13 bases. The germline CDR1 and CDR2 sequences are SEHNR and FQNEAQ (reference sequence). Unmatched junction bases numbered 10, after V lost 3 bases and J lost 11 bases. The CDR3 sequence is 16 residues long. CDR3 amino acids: CASSFIGGTSGDKQFF. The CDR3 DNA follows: TGTGCCAGCAGCTTCATAGGGGGGACTAGCGGGGACAAGCAGTTCTTC.

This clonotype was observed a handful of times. The CDR3 nucleotides are TGTGCCAGCTCACCACCGAAGTCCAGCTACAACAATGAGCAGTTCTTC. It codes for CASSPPKSSYNNEQFF. The gene calls are TRBV18 and TRBJ2-1; D ambiguous. In germline, CDR1 is KGHSH, CDR2 LQKENI. The CDR3 runs to 16 residues. V was cut by 0 bases and J by 5 bases, with 14 bases left in between.

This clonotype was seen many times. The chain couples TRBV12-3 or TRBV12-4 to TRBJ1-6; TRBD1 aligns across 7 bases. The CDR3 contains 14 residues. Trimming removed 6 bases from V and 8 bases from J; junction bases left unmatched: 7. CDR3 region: CASSLTGRDSPLHF. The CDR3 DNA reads TGTGCCAGCAGCTTGACAGGGAGGGATTCACCCCTCCACTTT.

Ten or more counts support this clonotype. CDR3 DNA sequence: TGTGCCAGCAGCTTGCGGACGTTGGAGGATACGCAGTATTTT. Its protein product is CASSLRTLEDTQYF. The chain employs TRBV7-2 and TRBJ2-3; D is uncertain. The CDR3 length is 14 residues. Looked up from germline, CDR1 is SGHTA and CDR2 is FQGNSA. Trimming pared 3 bases from V and 6 bases from J, leaving 13 bases between.

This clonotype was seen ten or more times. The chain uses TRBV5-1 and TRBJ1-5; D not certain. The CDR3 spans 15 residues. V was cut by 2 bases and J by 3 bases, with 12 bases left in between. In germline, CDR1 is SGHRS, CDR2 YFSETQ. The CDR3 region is CASSLRGEPNQPQHF. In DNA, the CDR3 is TGCGCCAGCAGCTTACGTGGCGAACCCAATCAGCCCCAGCATTTT.

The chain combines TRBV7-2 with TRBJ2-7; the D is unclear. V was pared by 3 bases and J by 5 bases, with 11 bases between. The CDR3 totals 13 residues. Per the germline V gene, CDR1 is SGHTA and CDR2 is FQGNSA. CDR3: CASSFYWGNEQYV. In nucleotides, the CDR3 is TGTGCCAGCAGCTTTTACTGGGGTAACGAGCAGTACGTC.

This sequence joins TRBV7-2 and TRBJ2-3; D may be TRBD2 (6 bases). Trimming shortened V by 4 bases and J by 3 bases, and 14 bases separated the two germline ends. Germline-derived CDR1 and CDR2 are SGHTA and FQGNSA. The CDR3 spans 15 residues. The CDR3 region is CASSWASASTDTQYF. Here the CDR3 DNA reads TGTGCCAGCAGCTGGGCTAGCGCGTCGACAGATACGCAGTATTTT.

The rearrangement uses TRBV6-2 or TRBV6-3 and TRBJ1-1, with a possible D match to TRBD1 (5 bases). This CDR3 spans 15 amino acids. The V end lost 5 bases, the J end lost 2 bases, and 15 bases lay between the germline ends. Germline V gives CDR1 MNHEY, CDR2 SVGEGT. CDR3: CASSKPTDLNTEAFF. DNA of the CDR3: TGTGCCAGCAGTAAACCGACAGATCTTAACACTGAAGCTTTCTTT.

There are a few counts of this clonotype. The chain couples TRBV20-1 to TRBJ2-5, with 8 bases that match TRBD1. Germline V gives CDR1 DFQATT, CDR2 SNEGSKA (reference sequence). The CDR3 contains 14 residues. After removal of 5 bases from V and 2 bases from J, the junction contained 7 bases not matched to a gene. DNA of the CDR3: TGCAGTGCTCGGGACAGGTTAGGACAAGAGACCCAGTACTTC. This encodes CSARDRLGQETQYF.

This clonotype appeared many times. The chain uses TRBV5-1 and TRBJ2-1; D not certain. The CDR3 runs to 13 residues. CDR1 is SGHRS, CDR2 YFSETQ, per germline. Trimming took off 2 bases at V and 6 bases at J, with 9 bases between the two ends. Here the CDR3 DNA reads TGCGCCAGCAGCTTATCCTATGGCAATGAGCAGTTCTTC. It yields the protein CASSLSYGNEQFF.

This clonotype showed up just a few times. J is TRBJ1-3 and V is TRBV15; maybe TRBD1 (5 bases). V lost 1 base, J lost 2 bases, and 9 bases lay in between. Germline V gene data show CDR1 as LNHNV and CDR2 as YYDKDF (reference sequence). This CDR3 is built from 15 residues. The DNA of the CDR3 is TGTGCCACCAGCAGAGGAAGGGGACCTGGAAACACCATATATTTT. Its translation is CATSRGRGPGNTIYF. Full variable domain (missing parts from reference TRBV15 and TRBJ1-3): DAMVIQNPRYQVTQFGKPVTLSCSQTLNHNVMYWYQQKSSQAPKLLFHYYDKDFNNEADTPDNFQSRRPNTSFCFLDIRSPGLGDTAMYLCATSRGRGPGNTIYFGEGSWLTVV.

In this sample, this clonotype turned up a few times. The CDR3 is CASSYPDQPQHF. CDR3 DNA sequence: TGTGCCAGCAGCTACCCCGATCAGCCCCAGCATTTT. This rearrangement joins TRBV7-9 to TRBJ1-5; D gene unclear. CDR1 is SEHNR and CDR2 is FQNEAQ in the germline V gene (reference sequence). V gave up 4 bases and J gave up 5 bases, with 6 bases separating them. The CDR3 runs to 12 residues.

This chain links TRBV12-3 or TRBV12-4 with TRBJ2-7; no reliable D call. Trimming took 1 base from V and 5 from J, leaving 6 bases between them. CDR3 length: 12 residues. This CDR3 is CASSLVPHEQYF. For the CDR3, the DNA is TGTGCCAGCAGTTTAGTCCCCCACGAGCAGTACTTC.

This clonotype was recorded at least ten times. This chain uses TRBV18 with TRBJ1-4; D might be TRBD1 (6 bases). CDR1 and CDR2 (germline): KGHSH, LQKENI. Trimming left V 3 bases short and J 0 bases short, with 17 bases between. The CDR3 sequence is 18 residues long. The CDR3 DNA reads TGTGCCAGCTCACCCTCGGTGGGGGGCGTCGCAACTAATGAAAAACTGTTTTTT. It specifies CASSPSVGGVATNEKLFF.

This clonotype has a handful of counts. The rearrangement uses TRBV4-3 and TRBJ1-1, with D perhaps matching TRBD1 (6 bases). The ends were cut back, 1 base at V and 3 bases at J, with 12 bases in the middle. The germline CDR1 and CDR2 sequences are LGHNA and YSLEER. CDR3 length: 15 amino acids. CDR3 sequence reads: CASSQGQQGDTEAFF. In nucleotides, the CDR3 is TGCGCCAGCAGCCAAGGTCAACAGGGAGACACTGAAGCTTTCTTT.

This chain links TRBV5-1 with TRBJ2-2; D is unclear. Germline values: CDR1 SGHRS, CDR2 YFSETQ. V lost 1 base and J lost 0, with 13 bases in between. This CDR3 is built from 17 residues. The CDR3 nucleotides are TGCGCCAGCAGCTTGAGGGCGGCCCACGCGAACACCGGGGAGCTGTTTTTT. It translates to CASSLRAAHANTGELFF.

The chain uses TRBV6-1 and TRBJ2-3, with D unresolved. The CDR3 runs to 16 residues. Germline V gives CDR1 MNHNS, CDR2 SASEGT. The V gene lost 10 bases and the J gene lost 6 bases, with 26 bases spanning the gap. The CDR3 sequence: CATTSLAVSNVDTQYF. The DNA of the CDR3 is TGTGCCACCACCAGCTTGGCGGTTAGTAACGTGGATACGCAGTATTTT.

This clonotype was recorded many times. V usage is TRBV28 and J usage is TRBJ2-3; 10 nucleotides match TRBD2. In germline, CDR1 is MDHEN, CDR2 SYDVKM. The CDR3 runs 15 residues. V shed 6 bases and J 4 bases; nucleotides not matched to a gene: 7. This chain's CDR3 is CASRPLAGVADTQYF. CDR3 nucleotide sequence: TGTGCCAGCAGACCCCTAGCGGGGGTGGCAGATACGCAGTATTTT.

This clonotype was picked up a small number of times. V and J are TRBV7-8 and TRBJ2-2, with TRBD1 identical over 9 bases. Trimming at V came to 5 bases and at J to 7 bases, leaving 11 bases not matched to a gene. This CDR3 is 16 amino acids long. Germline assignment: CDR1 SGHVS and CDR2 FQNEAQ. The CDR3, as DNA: TGTGCCAGCAGCCATCCCGGGACAGGGCTAGACGGGGAGCTGTTTTTT. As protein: CASSHPGTGLDGELFF.

The CDR3 region has the DNA TGTGCCAGCAGCCCCCTCGGACAGACGAACACTGAAGCTTTCTTT. Its translation: CASSPLGQTNTEAFF. The chain carries TRBV7-9 and TRBJ1-1; D is perhaps TRBD1 (6 bases). V was clipped by 5 bases and J by 1 base, with 14 bases between them. The CDR3 is made up of 15 amino acids. Germline-derived CDR1 and CDR2 are SEHNR and FQNEAQ (reference sequence).

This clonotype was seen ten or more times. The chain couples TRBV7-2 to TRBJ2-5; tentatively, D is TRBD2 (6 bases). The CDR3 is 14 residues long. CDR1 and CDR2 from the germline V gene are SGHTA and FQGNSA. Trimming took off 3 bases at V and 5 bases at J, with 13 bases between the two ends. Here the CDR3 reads CASSFGGGAETQYF. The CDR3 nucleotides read TGTGCCAGCAGCTTTGGAGGAGGGGCGGAGACCCAGTACTTC.

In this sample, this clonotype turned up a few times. CDR3: CASKRGQGTYEQYV. The DNA of the CDR3 is TGTGCCAGCAAACGCGGACAGGGCACCTACGAGCAGTACGTC. V usage is TRBV6-2 or TRBV6-3 and J usage is TRBJ2-7, with TRBD1 matching over 8 bases. The V gene's germline CDR1 is MNHEY and CDR2 SVGEGT. The V gene end was trimmed by 7 bases and the J gene end by 2 bases; junction bases not matched to a gene: 7. This CDR3 is built from 14 residues.

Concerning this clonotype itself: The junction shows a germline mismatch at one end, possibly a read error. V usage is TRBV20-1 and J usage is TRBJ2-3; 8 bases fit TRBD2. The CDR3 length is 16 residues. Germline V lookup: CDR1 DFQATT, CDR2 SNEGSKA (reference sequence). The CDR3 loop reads CCARARGGVGTDTQYF. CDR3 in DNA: TGCTGTGCTAGAGCCCGGGGGGGAGTTGGGACAGATACGCAGTATTTT.

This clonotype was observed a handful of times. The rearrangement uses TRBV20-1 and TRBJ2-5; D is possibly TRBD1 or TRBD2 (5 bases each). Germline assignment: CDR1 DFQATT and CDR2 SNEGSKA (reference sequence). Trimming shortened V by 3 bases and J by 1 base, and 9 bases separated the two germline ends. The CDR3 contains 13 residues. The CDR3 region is CSARRGSQETQYF. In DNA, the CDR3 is TGCAGTGCTAGGAGGGGATCCCAAGAGACCCAGTACTTC.

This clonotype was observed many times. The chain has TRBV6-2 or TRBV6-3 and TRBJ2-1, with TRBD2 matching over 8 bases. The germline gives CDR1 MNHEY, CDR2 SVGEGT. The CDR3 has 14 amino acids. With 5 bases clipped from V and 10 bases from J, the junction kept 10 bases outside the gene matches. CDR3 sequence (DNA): TGTGCCAGCAGTCCCGGACTAGCAGCAGGAGAGCAGTTCTTC. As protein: CASSPGLAAGEQFF.

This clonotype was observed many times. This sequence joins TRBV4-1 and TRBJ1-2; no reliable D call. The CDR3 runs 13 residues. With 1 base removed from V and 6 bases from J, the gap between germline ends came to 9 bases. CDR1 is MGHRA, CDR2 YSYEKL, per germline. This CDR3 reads CASSQGPLDGYTF. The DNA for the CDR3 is TGCGCCAGCAGCCAAGGTCCCCTTGATGGCTACACCTTC.

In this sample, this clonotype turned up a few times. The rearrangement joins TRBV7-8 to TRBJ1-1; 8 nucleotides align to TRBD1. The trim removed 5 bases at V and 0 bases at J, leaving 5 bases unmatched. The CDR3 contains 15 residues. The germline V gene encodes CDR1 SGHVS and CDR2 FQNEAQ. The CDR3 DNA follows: TGTGCCAGCAGCGAAAGACAGGGGATGAACACTGAAGCTTTCTTT. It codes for CASSERQGMNTEAFF.

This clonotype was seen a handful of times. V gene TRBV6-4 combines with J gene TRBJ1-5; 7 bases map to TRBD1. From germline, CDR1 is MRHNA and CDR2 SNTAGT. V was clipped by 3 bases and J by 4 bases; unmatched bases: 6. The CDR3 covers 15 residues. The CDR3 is CASSEGQRCNQPQHF. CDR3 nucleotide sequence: TGTGCCAGCAGTGAGGGACAGAGATGTAATCAGCCCCAGCATTTT.

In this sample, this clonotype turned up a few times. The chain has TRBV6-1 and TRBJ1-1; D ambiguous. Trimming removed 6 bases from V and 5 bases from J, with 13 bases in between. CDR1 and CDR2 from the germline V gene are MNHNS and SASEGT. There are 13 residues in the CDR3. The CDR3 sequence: CASSPGMLTEAFF. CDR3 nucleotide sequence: TGTGCCAGCAGCCCGGGTATGCTAACTGAAGCTTTCTTT.

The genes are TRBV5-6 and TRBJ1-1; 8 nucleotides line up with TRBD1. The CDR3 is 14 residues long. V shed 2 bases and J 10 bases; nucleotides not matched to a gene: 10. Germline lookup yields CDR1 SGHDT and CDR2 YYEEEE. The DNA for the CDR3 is TGTGCCAGCAGCTTTGCAGGGGGCGAAGTGTTAGCTTTCTTT. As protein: CASSFAGGEVLAFF.

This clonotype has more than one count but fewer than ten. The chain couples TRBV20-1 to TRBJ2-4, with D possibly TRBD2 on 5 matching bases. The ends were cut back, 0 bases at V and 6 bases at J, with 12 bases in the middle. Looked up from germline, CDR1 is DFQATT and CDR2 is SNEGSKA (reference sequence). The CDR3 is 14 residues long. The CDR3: CSARDSTGINIQYF. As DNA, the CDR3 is TGCAGTGCTAGAGATTCTACGGGAATAAACATTCAGTACTTC.

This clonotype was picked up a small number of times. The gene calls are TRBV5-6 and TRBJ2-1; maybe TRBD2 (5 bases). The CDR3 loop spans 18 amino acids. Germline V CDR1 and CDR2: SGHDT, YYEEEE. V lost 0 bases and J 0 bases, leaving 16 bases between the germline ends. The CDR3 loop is CASSLVRLAMSSYNEQFF. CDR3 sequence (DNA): TGTGCCAGCAGCTTGGTACGGCTAGCCATGAGCTCCTACAATGAGCAGTTCTTC.